These T cell receptor beta chains were read from a single sample in a study of T cell responses to AZD1222 COVID-19 vaccine. Some clones are missing from TCRdb's copy, which holds only in-frame ones; the method was immunoSEQ multiplex PCR. The sample records over 130,000 clones, over 75% being singletons. The material sequenced was peripheral blood, taken 28 days after the second AZD1222 dose. The origin of the receptors is an adult who received the AZD1222 COVID-19 vaccine. CDR3s include the opening cysteine and the closing phenylalanine or tryptophan. The order of the fields is D gene, clone size, V gene, J gene, CDR3 protein, CDR3 DNA. D genes are given only for firm matches. Size is omitted from some rows. Given values are once, few, many or a class for expanded clones.

TRBD2	-	TRBV28	TRBJ2-7	CASSSGLAGAGQYF	TGTGCCAGCAGTTCCGGACTAGCGGGAGCGGGGCAGTACTTC
-	-	TRBV19	TRBJ2-7	CASSIGASMGRLEVQYF	TGTGCCAGTAGTATCGGGGCTTCTATGGGACGACTTGAGGTGCAGTACTTC
TRBD1	-	TRBV3-1/TRBV3-2	TRBJ2-1	CASSQLRGQKNEQFF	TGTGCCAGCAGCCAACTCAGGGGGCAAAAAAATGAGCAGTTCTTC
-	-	TRBV6-5	TRBJ1-5	CASSCNPWHF	TGTGCCAGCAGTTGCAATCCTTGGCATTTT
-	few	TRBV6-1	TRBJ1-3	CASSEWSSSGNTIYF	TGTGCCAGCAGTGAATGGAGTAGCTCTGGAAACACCATATATTTT
-	-	TRBV25-1	TRBJ1-2	CASSNPTGGFYGYTF	TGTGCCAGCAGTAATCCCACCGGGGGATTCTATGGCTACACCTTC
TRBD1	-	TRBV6-5	TRBJ1-5	CASRTGGSVQPQHF	TGTGCCAGCAGAACAGGGGGCTCCGTTCAGCCCCAGCATTTT
TRBD1	-	TRBV5-1	TRBJ1-2	CASRLQGGDYGYTF	TGCGCCAGCAGACTACAGGGGGGCGACTATGGCTACACCTTC
-	-	TRBV30	TRBJ1-1	CAWSIGNTEAFF	TGTGCCTGGAGTATCGGGAACACTGAAGCTTTCTTT
TRBD1	-	TRBV30	TRBJ2-1	CAWIQKGRGNNEQFF	TGTGCCTGGATCCAAAAGGGCAGGGGGAATAATGAGCAGTTCTTC
-	-	TRBV6-5	TRBJ2-3	CASSYLAEGTDTQYF	TGTGCCAGCAGTTACTTGGCGGAGGGCACAGATACGCAGTATTTT
-	-	TRBV19	TRBJ1-4	CASQVGTNEKLFF	TGTGCCTCCCAGGTTGGGACTAATGAAAAACTGTTTTTT
-	once	TRBV3-1/TRBV3-2	TRBJ1-1	CASRQGKAEAFF	TGTGCCAGCAGACAGGGAAAGGCTGAAGCTTTCTTT
-	-	TRBV5-6	TRBJ1-6	CASSSPSASSSYNSPLHF	TGTGCCAGCAGCTCCCCGAGCGCCTCGAGCTCCTATAATTCACCCCTCCACTTT
TRBD1	-	TRBV7-2	TRBJ2-1	CASSLYRGNEQFF	TGTGCCAGCAGCTTATACAGGGGTAATGAGCAGTTCTTC
-	-	TRBV27	TRBJ2-3	CASSLSPGTSTDTQYF	TGTGCCAGCAGTTTATCTCCGGGGACAAGCACAGATACGCAGTATTTT
-	-	TRBV5-1	TRBJ2-2	CASSFTVNTGELFF	TGCGCCAGCAGCTTTACGGTGAACACCGGGGAGCTGTTTTTT
-	once	TRBV3-1/TRBV3-2	TRBJ1-6	CASSQGSYNSPLHF	TGTGCCAGCAGCCAGGGGTCCTATAATTCACCCCTCCACTTT
-	-	TRBV19	TRBJ1-1	CASSMNTEAFF	TGTGCCAGCTCTATGAACACTGAAGCTTTCTTT
TRBD2	-	TRBV2	TRBJ2-2	CASSEGGLAGNTGELFF	TGTGCCAGCAGTGAAGGGGGACTAGCGGGAAACACCGGGGAGCTGTTTTTT
-	-	TRBV6-1	TRBJ1-3	CASSAHVIRPSGNTIYF	TGTGCCAGCAGTGCCCATGTAATCCGGCCCTCTGGAAACACCATATATTTT
TRBD1	once	TRBV7-9	TRBJ2-7	CASSRTGQTSYEQYF	TGTGCCAGCAGCCGGACAGGGCAAACCTCCTACGAGCAGTACTTC
-	-	TRBV4-1	TRBJ2-7	CASSQSGTLAYEQYF	TGCGCCAGCAGCCAATCCGGGACACTGGCCTACGAGCAGTACTTC
-	-	TRBV5-6	TRBJ2-7	CASSFNQDILYEQYF	TGTGCCAGCAGCTTTAATCAGGACATCCTCTACGAGCAGTACTTC
TRBD1	-	TRBV5-1	TRBJ2-5	CASSLVGGEETQYF	TGCGCCAGCAGCTTGGTAGGGGGCGAAGAGACCCAGTACTTC
-	-	TRBV10-2	TRBJ1-1	CASSLQQTEAFF	TGCGCCAGCAGCCTACAGCAGACTGAAGCTTTCTTT
-	-	TRBV14	TRBJ2-2	CASSQVSSTGELFF	TGTGCCAGCAGCCAAGTCAGTTCCACCGGGGAGCTGTTTTTT
TRBD1	-	TRBV23-1	TRBJ1-4	CASSQLLWDRVGKLFF	TGCGCCAGCAGTCAACTCCTGTGGGACAGGGTTGGAAAACTGTTTTTT
-	few	TRBV5-1	TRBJ1-6	CASSLDNQGDNSPLHF	TGCGCCAGCAGCTTGGACAACCAGGGAGATAATTCACCCCTCCACTTT
TRBD1	-	TRBV7-9	TRBJ1-1	CASRGQANTEAFF	TGTGCCAGCAGAGGACAGGCGAACACTGAAGCTTTCTTT
-	once	TRBV20-1	TRBJ1-2	CSASIGDNGYTF	TGCAGTGCTAGTATAGGGGATAATGGCTACACCTTC
-	-	TRBV6-1	TRBJ1-2	CASSEALGGYGYTF	TGTGCCAGCAGTGAAGCGCTGGGAGGGTATGGCTACACCTTC
-	-	TRBV6-1	TRBJ1-5	CASSDRGLGQPQHF	TGTGCCAGCAGTGATAGAGGGTTAGGGCAGCCCCAGCATTTT
-	once	TRBV2	TRBJ2-3	CASSEDRSSTDTQYF	TGTGCCAGCAGTGAAGACAGATCTAGCACAGATACGCAGTATTTT
TRBD1	-	TRBV2	TRBJ2-1	CASSEIGTVNNEQFF	TGTGCCAGCAGTGAAATCGGGACAGTAAACAATGAGCAGTTCTTC
TRBD2	-	TRBV27	TRBJ2-7	CASSLSASGREQYF	TGTGCCAGCAGTTTATCGGCTAGCGGGAGAGAGCAGTACTTC
-	-	TRBV29-1	TRBJ1-1	CSVEQVWSSPDGEAFF	TGCAGCGTTGAACAAGTCTGGTCGTCACCCGACGGTGAAGCTTTCTTT
TRBD2	-	TRBV19	TRBJ2-2	CASRVAGSDTGELFF	TGTGCCAGTCGAGTAGCGGGAAGTGACACCGGGGAGCTGTTTTTT
-	-	TRBV10-2	TRBJ1-4	CASSESGKRGEKLFF	TGCGCCAGCAGTGAGTCGGGGAAAAGAGGGGAAAAACTGTTTTTT
-	-	TRBV19	TRBJ1-3	CASSMGDSGNTIYF	TGTGCCAGTAGTATGGGGGACTCTGGAAACACCATATATTTT
-	-	TRBV7-9	TRBJ1-2	CASSLGTANYGYTF	TGTGCCAGCAGCTTAGGGACAGCTAACTATGGCTACACCTTC
-	once	TRBV15	TRBJ2-7	CATSRAKGYEQYF	TGTGCCACCAGCAGAGCTAAGGGCTACGAGCAGTACTTC
-	few	TRBV5-1	TRBJ1-3	CASSLTMGSGNTIYF	TGCGCCAGCAGCTTGACCATGGGATCTGGAAACACCATATATTTT
-	-	TRBV10-3	TRBJ1-1	CAISGRGGNEAFF	TGTGCCATCAGTGGGCGGGGTGGGAATGAAGCTTTCTTT
-	-	TRBV27	TRBJ1-1	CASSPGLGFTEAFF	TGTGCCAGCAGTCCAGGTTTAGGTTTTACTGAAGCTTTCTTT
-	once	TRBV13	TRBJ2-3	CASSWGETDTQYF	TGTGCCAGCAGCTGGGGGGAGACAGATACGCAGTATTTT
-	-	TRBV3-1/TRBV3-2	TRBJ2-5	CASSQGGPGETQYF	TGTGCCAGCAGCCAAGGGGGCCCCGGGGAGACCCAGTACTTC
-	-	TRBV10-1	TRBJ2-7	CASSSTFGLQARNYEQYF	TGCGCCAGCAGCTCCACCTTCGGACTACAAGCTAGGAACTACGAGCAGTACTTC
-	once	TRBV20-1	TRBJ1-1	CSASRGKAEAFF	TGCAGTGCTAGTAGGGGGAAGGCTGAAGCTTTCTTT
-	-	TRBV14	TRBJ2-2	CASSQAGETGELFF	TGTGCCAGCAGCCAGGCAGGGGAGACCGGGGAGCTGTTTTTT
TRBD1	few	TRBV6-6	TRBJ2-3	CASSRTGEVDTQYF	TGTGCCAGCAGTAGGACAGGGGAGGTGGATACGCAGTATTTT
-	-	TRBV28	TRBJ2-7	CASLEGGTLRSEQYF	TGTGCCAGCCTGGAGGGAGGGACACTTAGAAGCGAGCAGTACTTC
-	-	TRBV11-2	TRBJ2-5	CASSRWSGPTRETQYF	TGTGCCAGCAGCCGGTGGAGTGGCCCGACACGAGAGACCCAGTACTTC
-	-	TRBV3-1/TRBV3-2	TRBJ1-2	CASSQMHTGPGGYGYTF	TGTGCCAGCAGCCAAATGCACACCGGGCCTGGAGGCTATGGCTACACCTTC
-	-	TRBV10-3	TRBJ1-4	CATKVGAGEKLFF	TGTGCCACCAAGGTGGGGGCAGGGGAAAAACTGTTTTTT
TRBD1	-	TRBV5-4	TRBJ1-2	CASSPGQGADYGYTF	TGTGCCAGCAGCCCGGGACAGGGGGCTGACTATGGCTACACCTTC
-	once	TRBV7-8	TRBJ2-7	CASSLVGSSYEQYF	TGTGCCAGCAGCTTAGTGGGCAGCTCCTACGAGCAGTACTTC
-	once	TRBV9	TRBJ1-3	CASSVATSGNTIYF	TGTGCCAGCAGCGTCGCGACATCTGGAAACACCATATATTTT
-	-	TRBV30	TRBJ1-6	CAWSGERNSPLHF	TGTGCCTGGAGCGGGGAGAGGAATTCACCCCTCCACTTT